Below are 12 T cell receptor beta chains sequenced from a single sample in a study of control samples from healthy donors and cancer patients (dated by TCRdb to the early 2020s). Library construction relied on the immunoSEQ multiplex PCR assay. In its TCRdb copy, this immuneACCESS table keeps in-frame sequences only and misses some clones. Where compared with another copy, unresolved V genes explain less than half of these, and the others have no known cause. The sample has over 100,000 clones on record, about 89% of them singletons. The top ten clones comprise about 16% of the sample. Material: blood. These receptors came from a woman between 45 and 60 years old in good health.

This clone was counted a single time. The rearrangement joins TRBV18 to TRBJ2-7; D remains ambiguous. The CDR3 runs to 13 residues. The germline V gene encodes CDR1 KGHSH and CDR2 LQKENI. Between the trimmed V and J ends, which lost 5 bases and 0 bases, there was a span of 8 bases. CDR3: CASSTVRSYEQYV. As DNA, the CDR3 is TGTGCCAGCTCAACCGTTCGCTCCTACGAGCAGTACGTC.

The chain has TRBV7-3 and TRBJ2-3; the D is unclear. Trimming cost V 4 bases and J 2 bases, with 16 bases left between them. The CDR3 consists of 16 residues. Germline values: CDR1 SGHTA, CDR2 FQGTGA. The CDR3 coding sequence is TGTGCCAGCAGCTCCCAAGCGTCCTCCTCCACAGATACGCAGTATTTT. The encoded protein is CASSSQASSSTDTQYF.

The rearrangement links TRBV18 to TRBJ2-7; D uncertain. The CDR3 runs 13 residues. Germline loops: CDR1 KGHSH, CDR2 LQKENI. V lost 2 bases to trimming and J lost 6 bases, with 11 bases between them. Here the CDR3 reads CASSPFGDGEQYV. CDR3 nucleotides: TGTGCCAGCTCACCATTTGGGGATGGCGAGCAGTACGTC.

The chain joins TRBV7-3 to TRBJ2-3; the D gene is possibly TRBD2 (6 bases). Trimming removed 2 bases at V and 1 base at J, with 13 bases between. Germline lookup yields CDR1 SGHTA and CDR2 FQGTGA. The CDR3 extends over 16 amino acids. CDR3 DNA sequence: TGTGCCAGCAGCTTAGGGATCGGGACTGGCACAGATACGCAGTATTTT. Its protein product is CASSLGIGTGTDTQYF.

This clone was picked up a small number of times. The CDR3 is CASGTGGDYEQYF. CDR3 in DNA: TGTGCCAGCGGGACAGGGGGCGACTACGAGCAGTACTTC. V gene TRBV6-5 combines with J gene TRBJ2-7; TRBD1 matches 12 bases. The CDR3 spans 13 residues. V lost 8 bases and J lost 3; bases outside the gene matches: 2. The germline V gene encodes CDR1 MNHEY and CDR2 SVGAGI.

The gene calls are TRBV10-1 and TRBJ2-5; TRBD2 aligns across 11 bases. In germline, CDR1 is WNHNN, CDR2 SYGVQD (reference sequence). The length of the CDR3 is 16 residues. Losses at the gene ends were 6 bases for V and 2 bases for J; bases not matched to a gene: 8. The CDR3 loop reads CASSPTSGGLQETQYF. CDR3 DNA: TGCGCCAGCAGCCCCACTAGCGGGGGTCTACAAGAGACCCAGTACTTC.

This clone was seen just once. CDR3 DNA sequence: TGTGCCAGCAGCCCTCGAGGGTATACGCAGTATTTT. This sequence encodes CASSPRGYTQYF. This rearrangement joins TRBV9 to TRBJ2-3; maybe TRBD2 (5 bases). CDR3 length equals 12 residues. V was cut by 4 bases and J by 7 bases, with 10 bases left in between. From germline, CDR1 is SGDLS and CDR2 YYNGEE.

This rearrangement joins TRBV11-2 to TRBJ1-1, with D hard to call. The CDR3 runs 13 residues. V was shortened by 2 bases and J by 5 bases, with 9 bases between the two germline ends. Germline V gives CDR1 SGHAT, CDR2 FQNNGV. In nucleotides, the CDR3 is TGTGCCAGCAGCTTATATAGGCGGACTGAAGCTTTCTTT. It encodes CASSLYRRTEAFF.

The genes are TRBV11-3 and TRBJ2-1, with TRBD2 matching over 9 bases. Germline assignment: CDR1 SGHNT and CDR2 YENEEA. The junction had 11 bases not matched to a gene; V was cut back by 5 bases and J by 0 bases. CDR3 size: 18 residues. The CDR3 nucleotides read TGTGCCAGCAGCCAAACGGGGGTGACTAGCGGCTCCTACAATGAGCAGTTCTTC. It encodes CASSQTGVTSGSYNEQFF. Based on the CDR3 plus reference TRBV11-3 and TRBJ2-1, the full variable domain is EAGVVQSPRYKIIEKKQPVAFWCNPISGHNTLYWYLQNLGQGPELLIRYENEEAVDDSQLPKDRFSAERLKGVDSTLKIQPAELGDSAVYLCASSQTGVTSGSYNEQFFGPGTRLTVL.

The table lists this clone with a count of one. V is TRBV2 and J is TRBJ2-5; D not certain. Trimming cost V 8 bases and J 5 bases, with 6 bases left between them. The germline CDR1 and CDR2 sequences are SNHLY and FYNNEI. The CDR3 length is 10 residues. The CDR3 loop is CASGSETQYF. The CDR3 DNA reads as TGTGCCAGCGGAAGCGAGACCCAGTACTTC.

This clone was counted a single time. The CDR3 sequence: CASSQGSVKIQPQHF. CDR3 nucleotides: TGCGCCAGCAGCCAGGGATCGGTAAAGATTCAGCCCCAGCATTTT. V usage is TRBV4-1 and J usage is TRBJ1-5; D is unclear. V shed 3 bases and J shed 6 bases, with 15 bases lying between them. The CDR3 has 15 residues. Germline values: CDR1 MGHRA, CDR2 YSYEKL.

The rearrangement joins TRBV7-2 to TRBJ1-5; unclear D gene. Germline values: CDR1 SGHTA, CDR2 FQGNSA. The CDR3 has 14 residues. The germline V and J ends were trimmed by 5 bases and 0 bases, with 8 bases remaining between them. As DNA, the CDR3 is TGTGCCAGCAGCGCGCCCTATAGCAATCAGCCCCAGCATTTT. Protein: CASSAPYSNQPQHF.